The rows below give T cell receptor beta chains drawn from one sample of a study of a mutant IDH1 vaccine in newly diagnosed glioma. Measured with immunoSEQ multiplex PCR; TCRdb has only the in-frame clones, and not every one. This repertoire shows almost 95,000 clones, 89% found once; its top ten account for 0.6% to 0.95%. Their antigens remain unidentified. Sequenced material: PBMCs, taken from a glioma patient whose treatment included an IDH1 peptide vaccine. All receptors come from a woman between 50 and 59 years old with glioma. CDR3s include the opening cysteine and the closing phenylalanine or tryptophan. D genes are given only for firm matches. Size tells how often a clone was seen (once, few, many) or the class of an expanded clone, and some rows leave it out.

>TRBD1|few|TRBV7-2|TRBJ1-2
CASSQGQNYGYTF
TGTGCCAGCAGCCAGGGACAGAACTATGGCTACACCTTC
>-|-|TRBV7-9|TRBJ1-4
CASSLGGTEKLFF
TGTGCCAGCAGCTTAGGGGGGACTGAAAAACTGTTTTTT
>TRBD1|-|TRBV19|TRBJ1-5
CASSKLGQGAYSNQPQHF
TGTGCCAGTAGTAAGCTCGGACAGGGGGCTTATAGCAATCAGCCCCAGCATTTT
>-|-|TRBV6-1|TRBJ1-6
CASRVGPGNSPLHF
TGTGCCAGCAGAGTCGGTCCTGGTAATTCACCCCTCCACTTT
>TRBD1|-|TRBV6-1|TRBJ1-5
CASSANRGRGNQPQHF
TGTGCCAGCAGTGCTAACAGGGGGCGAGGCAATCAGCCCCAGCATTTT
>TRBD1|-|TRBV9|TRBJ2-7
CASSLSGTGMYEQYF
TGTGCCAGCAGCCTGTCCGGGACAGGGATGTACGAGCAGTACTTC
>-|-|TRBV29-1|TRBJ2-7
CSVAGEISYEQYF
TGCAGCGTTGCGGGAGAGATCTCCTACGAGCAGTACTTC
>TRBD1|-|TRBV7-3|TRBJ2-2
CASSLTGQGDTGELFF
TGTGCCAGCAGCTTAACGGGCCAGGGGGACACCGGGGAGCTGTTTTTT
>-|-|TRBV10-3|TRBJ2-2
CAISESAGNTGELFF
TGTGCCATCAGTGAGTCTGCGGGGAACACCGGGGAGCTGTTTTTT
>-|once|TRBV7-9|TRBJ2-7
CASSLQGEQYF
TGTGCCAGCAGCTTGCAGGGGGAGCAGTACTTC
>-|once|TRBV15|TRBJ1-4
CATSRDRALNEKLFF
TGTGCCACCAGCAGAGACAGGGCACTTAATGAAAAACTGTTTTTT
>-|-|TRBV18|TRBJ2-2
CASSPLTANTGELFF
TGTGCCAGCTCACCCTTGACAGCTAACACCGGGGAGCTGTTTTTT
>-|once|TRBV18|TRBJ2-7
CASSDSYEQYF
TGTGCCAGCTCAGACAGTTACGAGCAGTACTTC
>TRBD1|-|TRBV28|TRBJ1-1
CASSTQQGLRTEAFF
TGTGCCAGCAGTACGCAACAGGGGTTGAGGACTGAAGCTTTCTTT
>-|-|TRBV6-1|TRBJ2-1
CASTRVGDKQFF
TGTGCCAGCACTCGTGTAGGGGACAAGCAGTTCTTC
>-|-|TRBV11-3|TRBJ2-3
CASSWTDIDTQYF
TGTGCCAGCAGCTGGACCGACATTGATACGCAGTATTTT
>TRBD1|-|TRBV12-5|TRBJ2-1
CASGLGGTGVYNEQFF
TGTGCTAGTGGTTTGGGAGGGACAGGGGTCTACAATGAGCAGTTCTTC
>-|-|TRBV7-2|TRBJ1-1
CASSIQTGRTEAFF
TGTGCCAGCAGCATCCAGACAGGCCGGACTGAAGCTTTCTTT
>-|-|TRBV4-2|TRBJ2-3
CASSQDWSRGFSTDTQYF
TGTGCCAGCAGCCAAGATTGGAGCAGGGGATTTAGCACAGATACGCAGTATTTT
>-|few|TRBV28|TRBJ1-6
CASSAPQGNSPLHF
TGTGCCAGCAGCGCCCCCCAAGGAAATTCACCCCTCCACTTT
>-|-|TRBV5-1|TRBJ2-1
CASSLQDYRTGSYNEQFF
TGCGCCAGCAGCCTACAGGACTATCGAACTGGGTCCTACAATGAGCAGTTCTTC
>-|-|TRBV4-1|TRBJ2-1
CASYRLQPVWGEDRDEQFF
TGCGCCAGCTATCGGCTGCAACCGGTTTGGGGGGAGGACCGGGATGAGCAGTTCTTC
>-|-|TRBV5-8|TRBJ1-1
CASSSSPRQNTEAFF
TGTGCCAGCAGCTCCTCCCCAAGACAGAACACTGAAGCTTTCTTT
>-|-|TRBV28|TRBJ1-2
CASSLGQSFYGYTF
TGTGCCAGCAGTTTGGGGCAGAGCTTTTATGGCTACACCTTC
>-|-|TRBV12-5|TRBJ2-3
CASGFHPGEKDTQYF
TGTGCTAGTGGTTTCCACCCCGGCGAGAAAGATACGCAGTATTTT
>TRBD2|once|TRBV19|TRBJ2-3
CASSILLAGRRDTQYF
TGTGCCAGTAGTATCCTACTAGCGGGCAGAAGAGATACGCAGTATTTT
>-|many|TRBV30|TRBJ2-7
CAWRGHGIFEQYF
TGTGCCTGGAGGGGACATGGGATTTTCGAGCAGTACTTC
>-|once|TRBV9|TRBJ2-2
CASSVGHAFASNTGELFF
TGTGCCAGCAGCGTAGGTCATGCCTTCGCCTCGAACACCGGGGAGCTGTTTTTT
>-|-|TRBV30|TRBJ2-7
CAWSAGHYEQYF
TGTGCCTGGAGTGCCGGGCATTACGAGCAGTACTTC
>TRBD2|-|TRBV15|TRBJ2-5
CATSTRGGAETQYF
TGTGCCACCAGCACCCGGGGGGGGGCGGAGACCCAGTACTTC
>-|-|TRBV7-9|TRBJ1-5
CASSYSDSNQPQHF
TGTGCCAGCAGTTACAGTGATAGCAATCAGCCCCAGCATTTT
>-|-|TRBV4-1|TRBJ2-7
CASSQEGRAVREQYF
TGCGCCAGCAGCCAAGAGGGGCGCGCAGTCCGCGAGCAGTACTTC
>-|-|TRBV13|TRBJ2-3
CASSLNPLTDTQYF
TGTGCCAGCAGCTTAAATCCTCTCACAGATACGCAGTATTTT
>TRBD2|-|TRBV7-9|TRBJ2-1
CASSLAGRAPYNEQFF
TGTGCCAGCAGCTTAGCCGGGAGGGCCCCCTACAATGAGCAGTTCTTC
>-|-|TRBV2|TRBJ1-2
CASSDSRYGYTF
TGTGCCAGCAGTGATTCCAGATATGGCTACACCTTC
>-|-|TRBV5-1|TRBJ1-1
CASSPDSTEAFF
TGCGCCAGCAGCCCGGACAGCACTGAAGCTTTCTTT
>-|-|TRBV15|TRBJ1-5
CATSRDLGLGQPQHF
TGTGCCACCAGCAGAGATCTTGGGTTGGGGCAGCCCCAGCATTTT
>-|once|TRBV7-9|TRBJ1-1
CASVGGLNTEAFF
TGTGCCAGCGTTGGGGGGTTGAACACTGAAGCTTTCTTT